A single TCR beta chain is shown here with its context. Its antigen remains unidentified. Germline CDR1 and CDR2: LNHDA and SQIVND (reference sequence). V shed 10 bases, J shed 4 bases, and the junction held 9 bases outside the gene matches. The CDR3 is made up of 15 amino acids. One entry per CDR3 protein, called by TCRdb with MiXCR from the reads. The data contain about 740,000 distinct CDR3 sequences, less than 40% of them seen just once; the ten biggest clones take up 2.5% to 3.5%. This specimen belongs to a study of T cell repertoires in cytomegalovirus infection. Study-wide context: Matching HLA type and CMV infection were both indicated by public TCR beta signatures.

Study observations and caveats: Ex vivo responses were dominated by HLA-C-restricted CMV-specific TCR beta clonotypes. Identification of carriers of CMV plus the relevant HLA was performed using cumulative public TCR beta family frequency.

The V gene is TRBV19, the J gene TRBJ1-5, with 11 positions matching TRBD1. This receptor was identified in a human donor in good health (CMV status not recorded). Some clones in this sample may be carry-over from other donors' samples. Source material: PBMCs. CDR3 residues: CATGSGTGGNQPQHF. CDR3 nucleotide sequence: TGTGCCACCGGATCCGGGACAGGGGGAAATCAGCCCCAGCATTTT.